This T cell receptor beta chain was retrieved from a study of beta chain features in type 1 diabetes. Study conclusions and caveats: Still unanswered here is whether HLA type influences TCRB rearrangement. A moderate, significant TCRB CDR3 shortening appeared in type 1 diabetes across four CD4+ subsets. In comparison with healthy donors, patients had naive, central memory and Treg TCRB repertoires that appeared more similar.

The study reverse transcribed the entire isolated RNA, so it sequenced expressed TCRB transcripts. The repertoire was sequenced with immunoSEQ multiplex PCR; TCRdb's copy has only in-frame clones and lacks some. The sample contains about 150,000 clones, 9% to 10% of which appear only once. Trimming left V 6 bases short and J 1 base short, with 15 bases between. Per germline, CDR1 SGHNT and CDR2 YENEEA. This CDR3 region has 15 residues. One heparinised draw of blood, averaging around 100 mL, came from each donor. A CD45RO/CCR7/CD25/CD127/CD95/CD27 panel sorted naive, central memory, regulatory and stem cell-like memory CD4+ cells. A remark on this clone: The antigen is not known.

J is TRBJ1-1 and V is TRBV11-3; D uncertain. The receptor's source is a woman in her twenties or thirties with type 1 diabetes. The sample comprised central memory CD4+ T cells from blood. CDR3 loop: CASSSWTHQNTEAFF. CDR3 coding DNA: TGTGCCAGCAGTTCGTGGACTCACCAGAACACTGAAGCTTTCTTT.